Following are 22 T cell receptor beta chains from one sample sequenced in a study of early T cells in non-severe SARS-CoV-2 infection (dated by TCRdb to the early 2020s). Libraries were constructed by 5' RACE. The data were produced on a NextSeq 500. Starting from the raw public reads, TCRdb applied fastp trimming at Q25, assembled clones with MiXCR and retained in-frame beta chains. Identical CDR3 proteins give one entry, which carries the most common genes and DNA. This sample lists fewer than 100,000 distinct CDR3 sequences; approximately 12% were detected once. The top ten clonotypes cover approximately 3.6% of the sample. Sequencing input: whole blood. These TCRs come from an adult who was a healthcare worker with PCR-confirmed SARS-CoV-2 infection or an uninfected control (not recorded which).

The table lists this clonotype with a few counts. This chain uses TRBV6-6 with TRBJ2-1, with TRBD1 matching over 7 bases. CDR3 length: 15 residues. The V segment lost 5 bases and the J segment 0 bases; nucleotides outside the gene matches: 4. Germline values: CDR1 MNHNY, CDR2 SVGAGI (reference sequence). The DNA of the CDR3 is TGTGCCAGCAGTACCGGGACAGCCTCCTACAATGAGCAGTTCTTC. As protein: CASSTGTASYNEQFF.

This clonotype occurred many times. The rearrangement joins TRBV12-3 or TRBV12-4 to TRBJ1-5; 9 bases match TRBD1. This CDR3 has 14 residues. The V and J ends lost 6 bases and 5 bases, in that order; junction bases with no gene match: 5. The CDR3 reads CASREQGADQPQHF. The CDR3 DNA reads as TGTGCCAGCAGGGAACAGGGGGCGGATCAGCCCCAGCATTTT.

V and J are TRBV12-3 or TRBV12-4 and TRBJ1-1; possible D gene TRBD1, 5 bases. This CDR3 is built from 13 residues. The V and J ends lost 2 bases and 11 bases respectively, with 15 bases between them. CDR3 nucleotides: TGTGCCAGCAGTTTACAGGGTGGTTGGGGCGCTTTCTTT. This encodes CASSLQGGWGAFF.

This chain joins TRBV29-1 and TRBJ2-1, with 7 bases aligning to TRBD2. J gave up 8 bases and V 4 bases, and 11 bases lay outside the gene matches. The CDR3 has 14 residues. Germline V gives CDR1 SQVTM, CDR2 ANQGSEA. CDR3 sequence (DNA): TGCAGCGTTGTAGGCGGGAGAGGGGTGGATGAGCAGTTCTTC. This codes for CSVVGGRGVDEQFF.

The chain is built from TRBV24-1 and TRBJ2-7, with 7 nucleotides matching TRBD1. Germline CDR1 and CDR2: KGHDR and SFDVKD. CDR3 length equals 15 residues. V was clipped by 2 bases and J by 4 bases; unmatched bases: 7. CDR3 sequence reads: CATSDSRTGIYEQYF. CDR3 sequence (DNA): TGTGCCACCAGTGATTCCAGGACAGGAATATACGAGCAGTACTTC.

Here the CDR3 DNA reads TGTGCCAGCAGTTCTCAGGAAAAACGAGAGACCCAGTACTTC. This translates into CASSSQEKRETQYF. J is TRBJ2-5 and V is TRBV2; no definite D call. The CDR3 consists of 14 residues. V lost 5 bases and J 4 bases, leaving 14 bases between the germline ends. From germline, CDR1 is SNHLY and CDR2 FYNNEI.

V is TRBV20-1 and J is TRBJ2-4; D uncertain. The CDR3 is 14 residues long. V was clipped by 0 bases and J by 2 bases, with 8 bases between them. Germline CDR1 reads DFQATT; CDR2 reads SNEGSKA (reference sequence). CDR3 region: CSARESVTKNIQYF. The CDR3 DNA follows: TGCAGTGCTAGAGAGAGCGTAACCAAAAACATTCAGTACTTC.

V gene TRBV7-8 combines with J gene TRBJ2-1; TRBD1 matches at 7 bases. The V gene's germline CDR1 is SGHVS and CDR2 FQNEAQ. The CDR3 is made up of 15 amino acids. The J segment lost 4 bases and the V segment lost 0 bases, leaving 3 bases of the junction unmatched. The CDR3 loop is CASSLAQGQYNEQFF. The CDR3 nucleotides read TGTGCCAGCAGCTTAGCGCAGGGACAGTACAATGAGCAGTTCTTC.

In its sample, this clonotype was seen many times. This chain connects TRBV28 to TRBJ2-2, with D perhaps TRBD2 (5 bases). There are 13 residues in the CDR3. V was shortened by 6 bases and J by 10 bases, with 15 bases between the two germline ends. The germline gives CDR1 MDHEN, CDR2 SYDVKM. CDR3 sequence: CASSSSAVEELFF. CDR3 nucleotide sequence: TGTGCCAGCAGCTCCTCAGCGGTGGAGGAGCTGTTTTTT.

This clonotype has at least ten counts. The chain couples TRBV11-2 to TRBJ2-5; D is ambiguous. Germline-derived CDR1 and CDR2 are SGHAT and FQNNGV. Trimming cost V 6 bases and J 4 bases, with 18 bases left between them. The CDR3 spans 15 residues. The CDR3, as DNA: TGTGCCAGCAGTTTGGGCAGCTCCGTTGGAGAGACCCAGTACTTC. This gives the protein CASSLGSSVGETQYF.

This clonotype has a count of ten or more. V and J are TRBV20-1 and TRBJ2-1; 10 positions match TRBD2. There are 14 residues in the CDR3. From germline, CDR1 is DFQATT and CDR2 SNEGSKA (reference sequence). V shed 6 bases and J 0 bases; nucleotides not matched to a gene: 2. The CDR3 DNA follows: TGCAGTGCACTAGCGGGAAGCTCCTACAATGAGCAGTTCTTC. Translating it yields CSALAGSSYNEQFF.

J is TRBJ2-2 and V is TRBV7-2; 8 bases line up with TRBD2. From germline, CDR1 is SGHTA and CDR2 FQGNSA. The ends lost 5 bases at V and 7 bases at J; junction bases unmatched: 9. The CDR3 has 15 residues. The CDR3 sequence: CASSPGAGVDGELFF. Here the CDR3 DNA reads TGTGCCAGCAGCCCAGGAGCGGGAGTGGACGGGGAGCTGTTTTTT. Combining the CDR3 with reference TRBV7-2 and TRBJ2-2 gives the whole variable domain GAGVSQSPSNKVTEKGKDVELRCDPISGHTALYWYRQSLGQGLEFLIYFQGNSAPDKSGLPSDRFSAERTGGSVSTLTIQRTQQEDSAVYLCASSPGAGVDGELFFGEGSRLTVL.

This clonotype was seen a few times. The chain employs TRBV9 and TRBJ2-6; D may be TRBD1 (5 bases). The germline V gene has CDR1 SGDLS and CDR2 YYNGEE. The CDR3 extends over 17 amino acids. V was trimmed by 1 base and J by 2 bases, leaving 13 bases between them. The CDR3 region is CASSVLDSPPGANVLTF. The CDR3 DNA is TGTGCCAGCAGCGTACTAGACAGTCCTCCTGGGGCCAACGTCCTGACTTTC.

This clonotype was counted many times. V gene TRBV12-3 or TRBV12-4 combines with J gene TRBJ2-1, with D perhaps assigned TRBD1 or TRBD2 (6 bases each). This CDR3 contains 17 residues. V was clipped by 8 bases and J by 1 base, with 21 bases between them. In nucleotides, the CDR3 is TGTGCCAGCTCTCCGGCCCTCGGAGGGGGATCCTACAATGAGCAGTTCTTC. Amino acids: CASSPALGGGSYNEQFF.

This clonotype has just a few counts. The chain employs TRBV5-1 and TRBJ2-1; 10 bases match TRBD1. The CDR3 runs 13 residues. Germline CDR1 and CDR2: SGHRS and YFSETQ. V shed 9 bases, J shed 7 bases, and the junction held 7 bases outside the gene matches. CDR3 protein: CANRDRGCNEQFF. CDR3 nucleotides: TGCGCCAACCGGGACAGGGGTTGTAATGAGCAGTTCTTC.

This sequence joins TRBV9 and TRBJ2-5, with 7 bases lining up with TRBD1. Trimming took 4 bases from V and 0 from J; bases not matched to a gene: 9. This CDR3 region has 16 residues. Germline V CDR1 and CDR2: SGDLS, YYNGEE. This CDR3 reads CASSLGQATYQETQYF. CDR3 coding DNA: TGTGCCAGCAGCCTTGGACAGGCTACGTACCAAGAGACCCAGTACTTC.

This clonotype has a count of ten or more. CDR3 DNA sequence: TGTGCCAGCAGCTCATCAGGGGGTTTGTCCTACGAGCAGTACTTC. This translates into CASSSSGGLSYEQYF. The J gene is TRBJ2-7, the V gene TRBV11-2, with 7 bases that match TRBD1. The CDR3 extends over 15 amino acids. CDR1 is SGHAT and CDR2 is FQNNGV in the germline V gene. V lost 4 bases, J lost 1 base, and 7 bases stayed unmatched. The whole variable domain, filled in from reference TRBV11-2 and TRBJ2-7, reads EAGVAQSPRYKIIEKRQSVAFWCNPISGHATLYWYQQILGQGPKLLIQFQNNGVVDDSQLPKDRFSAERLKGVDSTLKIQPAKLEDSAVYLCASSSSGGLSYEQYFGPGTRLTVT.

Comments on this clonotype: One end of the junction fails to match germline, which may point to a read error. This chain links TRBV11-3 with TRBJ2-1, with 8 positions matching TRBD1. Germline V gene sequence: CDR1 SGHNT, CDR2 YENEEA. The length of the CDR3 is 16 residues. Written as DNA, the CDR3 is TGTGCCAGCGGCTTAGAGGGGACAGGAGTTAACAATGAGCAGTTCTTC. This gives the protein CASGLEGTGVNNEQFF.

There are many counts of this clonotype. This CDR3 is CAWSVGHGEQYF. In nucleotides, the CDR3 is TGTGCCTGGAGTGTCGGGCACGGCGAGCAGTACTTC. The rearrangement joins TRBV30 to TRBJ2-7; no definite D call. The V and J ends lost 0 bases and 6 bases respectively, with 9 bases between them. The CDR3 runs 12 residues. CDR1 is GTSNPN, CDR2 SVGIG, per germline (reference sequence).

This clonotype has more than one count but fewer than ten. CDR3 region: CASRLDSYEQYF. DNA of the CDR3: TGTGCCAGCAGACTGGACAGTTACGAGCAGTACTTC. This chain joins TRBV2 and TRBJ2-7; weak D call: TRBD1 (6 bases). This CDR3 spans 12 amino acids. Germline CDR1 SNHLY, CDR2 FYNNEI. Trimming cost V 6 bases and J 4 bases, with 10 bases left between them.

This clonotype was found many times. V is TRBV7-2 and J is TRBJ1-1, with unresolved D. The CDR3 is made up of 13 amino acids. CDR1 and CDR2 from the germline V gene are SGHTA and FQGNSA. The V end was cut by 1 base, the J end by 3 bases, with 6 bases between. The CDR3 sequence: CASSLGGDTEAFF. The CDR3 DNA sequence: TGTGCCAGCAGCTTAGGCGGGGACACTGAAGCTTTCTTT.

This clonotype was seen a single time. J is TRBJ2-1 and V is TRBV2, with TRBD2 matching over 9 bases. CDR3 length equals 14 residues. Germline CDR1 is SNHLY and CDR2 is FYNNEI. After removal of 5 bases from V and 6 bases from J, the junction contained 5 bases not matched to a gene. In nucleotides, the CDR3 is TGTGCCAGCAGTATCCGGACTAGCGTCAATGAGCAGTTCTTC. This translates into CASSIRTSVNEQFF.